These 10 T cell receptor beta chains came from one sample sequenced in a study of blood T cell repertoires in COVID-19. TCRdb's copy holds only in-frame clones and misses some; the assay was immunoSEQ multiplex PCR. The table shows about 200,000 clones, with more than 75% occurring only once. The sample was peripheral blood. These receptors came from a woman of 80 years or more with acute or convalescent COVID-19.

This clone has just a few counts. V is TRBV5-8 and J is TRBJ2-5; TRBD2 is a possible D gene (5 bases). Germline V gene lookup returns CDR1 SGHTS and CDR2 YDEGEE. The length of the CDR3 is 14 residues. V was shortened by 0 bases and J by 5 bases, with 11 bases between the two germline ends. DNA of the CDR3: TGTGCCAGCAGCTTGGGATTGGAGGCGGAGACCCAGTACTTC. Its protein product is CASSLGLEAETQYF.

This clone was seen more than once but under ten times. This chain connects TRBV6-5 to TRBJ2-5; 7 bases are a match to TRBD1. The junction had 7 bases not matched to a gene; V was cut back by 5 bases and J by 7 bases. The CDR3 has 13 amino acids. The germline gives CDR1 MNHEY, CDR2 SVGAGI. The chain's CDR3 is CASSLDRDGTQYF. The CDR3 DNA is TGTGCCAGCAGTCTAGACAGGGATGGGACCCAGTACTTC.

This chain links TRBV6-6 with TRBJ2-7; TRBD1 might be the D (5 bases). V was clipped by 4 bases and J by 0 bases, with 7 bases between them. The CDR3 has 13 amino acids. CDR1 MNHNY and CDR2 SVGAGI come from the germline V gene (reference sequence). The CDR3 nucleotides are TGTGCCAGCAGTTGGGGCGTCTCCTACGAGCAGTACTTC. Translating gives CASSWGVSYEQYF.

This sequence joins TRBV7-9 and TRBJ2-7; D possibly corresponds to TRBD2 (7 bases). Germline CDR1 is SEHNR and CDR2 is FQNEAQ (reference sequence). The germline V and J ends were trimmed by 6 bases and 4 bases, with 16 bases remaining between them. The CDR3 has 14 residues. The CDR3 nucleotides read TGTGCCAGCAGACCTTTAGGGGGGGCGTACGAGCAGTACTTC. Amino acids: CASRPLGGAYEQYF.

J is TRBJ2-1 and V is TRBV13; D may be TRBD2 (5 bases). Germline V gene sequence: CDR1 PRHDT, CDR2 FYEKMQ (reference sequence). The CDR3 loop spans 16 amino acids. V lost 5 bases, J lost 7 bases, and 21 bases lay in between. This CDR3 is CASSPPSGNRGNEQFF. The CDR3 bases are TGTGCCAGCAGCCCTCCCAGCGGAAACCGGGGAAATGAGCAGTTCTTC.

In this sample, this clone turned up a few times. The V gene is TRBV5-4, the J gene TRBJ1-2; tentative D call: TRBD1 (6 bases). This CDR3 has 14 residues. The germline V and J ends were trimmed by 6 bases and 8 bases, with 20 bases remaining between them. Germline CDR1 SGHNT, CDR2 YYREEE (reference sequence). The CDR3 region has the DNA TGTGCCAGCACTGTACTCCTGGGGGCCCGAGGCTACACCTTC. Translated, it gives CASTVLLGARGYTF. The complete variable domain, with remaining parts taken from reference TRBV5-4 and TRBJ1-2, reads ETGVTQSPTHLIKTRGQQVTLRCSSQSGHNTVSWYQQALGQGPQFIFQYYREEENGRGNFPPRFSGLQFPNYSSELNVNALELDDSALYLCASTVLLGARGYTFGSGTRLTVV.

This clone showed up just a few times. The chain combines TRBV7-8 with TRBJ1-6; D is unresolved. CDR3 length: 17 residues. Trimming cost V 2 bases and J 7 bases, with 18 bases left between them. CDR1 SGHVS and CDR2 FQNEAQ come from the germline V gene. The CDR3 DNA reads as TGTGCCAGCAGCTTAATCGCCGGGCACGGGGTAAATTCACCCCTCCACTTT. It specifies CASSLIAGHGVNSPLHF.

The chain has TRBV5-1 and TRBJ1-1, with D perhaps matching TRBD1 (6 bases). V dropped 3 bases and J dropped 4 bases, with 19 bases sitting between them. Germline V gene lookup returns CDR1 SGHRS and CDR2 YFSETQ. The CDR3 is made up of 16 amino acids. The CDR3 here is CASSSTGLGKGTEAFF. In DNA, the CDR3 is TGCGCCAGCAGCTCTACAGGGTTGGGGAAGGGCACTGAAGCTTTCTTT.

V and J are TRBV10-3 and TRBJ2-7; tentatively, D is TRBD2 (6 bases). The V gene's germline CDR1 is ENHRY and CDR2 SYGVKD. The CDR3 consists of 14 residues. Deletions cut 6 bases from V and 4 bases from J, with 16 bases between. CDR3 sequence: CAISMGGVGYEQYF. The CDR3 DNA sequence: TGTGCCATCAGCATGGGGGGTGTCGGGTACGAGCAGTACTTC.

V and J are TRBV11-2 and TRBJ1-1; D gene uncertain. Germline assignment: CDR1 SGHAT and CDR2 FQNNGV. The V and J ends lost 1 base and 1 base respectively, with 13 bases between them. The CDR3 is made up of 16 amino acids. Here the CDR3 reads CASSLVFGLGNTEAFF. DNA of the CDR3: TGTGCCAGCAGCTTAGTATTTGGCCTTGGGAACACTGAAGCTTTCTTT.